What follows is one TCR beta chain and its context. The antigen it recognizes is unknown. TCRdb names NextSeq 550 as the instrument used. The Human TCR Profiling Kit (MiLaboratory) was used to make UMI-labeled 5' RACE TRB cDNA libraries. The full amount of extracted RNA was used for cDNA synthesis, and the full amount of resulting cDNA was used for PCR amplification. Libraries were prepared in parallel with an identical number of PCR cycles. In the authors' own workflow: With a requirement of at least two reads per UMI, MIGEC and MiXCR extracted about 52,000 +/- 9,100 unique UMI-labeled TRB cDNA molecules per library. Each library averaged roughly 36,000 +/- 9,600 functional in-frame TRB CDR3 nucleotide clonotypes without stop codons. After downsampling to 5000 UMI-labeled TRB molecules per sample, diversity metrics, including normalized Shannon-Wiener and Chao1, were computed in VDJtools. For the central five CDR3 residues, VDJtools calculated physicochemical properties weighted by clonotype size, namely interaction energy, strength, volume and Kidera factor 4. After the reads were reprocessed by TCRdb, one entry was made per CDR3 protein sequence, with no DNA. For this entry, the V and J calls and clone size follow TCRdb and not the study's own pipeline. The sample's table covers 84,000 or so distinct CDR3 sequences. Approximately 1.4% of the sample comes from the top ten.

The data are from a study of CXCR3-negative and CXCR3-positive naive CD8 T cells (dated by TCRdb to about 2019). Concerning the study at large: In total, 130 million to 150 million TRB reads were obtained, or roughly 1.5 +/- 0.3 million reads per library. Diversity and physicochemical repertoire analyses covered eleven to twelve donors pooled from two independent experiments. For the TRBV-TRBJ cluster analysis, the naive subsets came from 5 or 6 donors, while the memory cells came from 3 donors. General study outcomes and caveats: Compared with CXCR3-negative naive cells, CXCR3-positive naive cells had TRB CDR3s with higher hydrophobicity (lower Kidera factor 4), lower energy, and higher strength and volume indices. Because surface CD5, which has been linked to self-reactivity in mice, was comparable between naive subsets, TCR interaction strength was also inferred from TRB CDR3 physicochemical properties. Freshly isolated PBMCs were used for most assays because CXCR3 expression partially decreased after cryopreservation. Comparably high repertoire diversity was found in both naive subsets, whereas much lower repertoire diversity was found in memory CD8+ T cells. Naive CXCR3-negative and CXCR3-positive cells from the same donor showed similar TRBV-TRBJ usage, whereas memory cells showed distinct patterns.

For every CD8+ T cell subset, 300,000 cells were flow-sorted straight into RLT lysis buffer, and each subset was sorted in triplicate. To exclude memory contaminants, naive CD8+ T cells were stringently defined as CD45RO-CCR7+CD27+CD95-. Using standard density gradient centrifugation, peripheral blood mononuclear cells were isolated from buffy coats. A FACSAria III was used to flow-sort naive CXCR3-negative and CXCR3-positive CD8+ T cells. Total RNA was extracted from sorted cells using an RNeasy Mini Kit. The CDR3, from cysteine to phenylalanine, totals 15 residues. The DNA is not on file. Sample: naive CXCR3- CD8+ T cells from blood. The cell subset or site label on this specimen signifies: CD45RO-CCR7+CD27+CD95- naive CD8+ T cells lacking CXCR3 (TNR3-). The V and J segments used are TRBV12-3 or TRBV12-4 and TRBJ1-2. This TCR derives from a human donor in good health. Some clones in this sample may be carry-over from other donors' samples. Here the CDR3 is given as CASSVGSSIGYGYTF.